These 21 T cell receptor beta chains share one sample of origin, sequenced in a study of cytomegalovirus exposure and HLA in healthy donors. PCR employed 60 Vbeta and 13 Jbeta primers. Repertoires were generated with immunoSEQ multiplex PCR, while TCRdb's copy carries only in-frame clones and drops some. The data contain about 130,000 clones, 74% of them seen just once; the ten biggest clones take up less than 7%. Specimen: PBMCs. These receptors originate from a woman in her fifties or sixties in good health and CMV-seropositive.

The chain employs TRBV7-8 and TRBJ1-2, with D maybe TRBD1 (5 bases). Trimming left V 1 base short and J 0 bases short, with 12 bases between. Germline-derived CDR1 and CDR2 are SGHVS and FQNEAQ. The CDR3 runs to 16 residues. Here the CDR3 reads CASSLGGDLTNYGYTF. The CDR3 nucleotides are TGTGCCAGCAGCTTAGGGGGGGACTTGACTAACTATGGCTACACCTTC.

This rearrangement joins TRBV11-2 to TRBJ2-7; no reliable D call. The germline CDR1 and CDR2 sequences are SGHAT and FQNNGV. The CDR3 covers 15 residues. The V gene lost 5 bases and the J gene lost 2 bases, with 16 bases spanning the gap. This chain's CDR3 is CASSPLGGRTYEQYF. The CDR3 nucleotides are TGTGCCAGCAGCCCCCTGGGTGGGCGCACCTACGAGCAGTACTTC.

Only a few counts were recorded for this clone. This CDR3 fails to terminate in the conserved phenylalanine or tryptophan, so it likely reflects a read error. The limits of the CDR3 on the DNA are not certain, so only TCRdb's listed CDR3 is given. The rearrangement links TRBV5-6 to TRBJ1-1; the table's D call of TRBD1 was not tested on the DNA. Including both end residues, the CDR3 is 8 amino acids long. Germline-derived CDR1 and CDR2 are SGHDT and YYEEEE. The chain's CDR3 is CASSPPWA.

The genes are TRBV30 and TRBJ2-3; 8 nucleotides line up with TRBD1. This CDR3 region has 15 residues. J gave up 5 bases and V 7 bases, and 14 bases lay outside the gene matches. Germline V gene lookup returns CDR1 GTSNPN and CDR2 SVGIG (reference sequence). CDR3 sequence (DNA): TGTGCCTCCGCCGCAGGACAGGGTTCGGGAGATACGCAGTATTTT. It is translated as CASAAGQGSGDTQYF.

The CDR3, as DNA: TGTGCCAGCGGGTTGACAGGCGAGCAGTACTTC. Protein: CASGLTGEQYF. V gene TRBV7-2 combines with J gene TRBJ2-7, with D perhaps TRBD1 (6 bases). V was clipped by 8 bases and J by 6 bases, with 11 bases between them. There are 11 residues in the CDR3. CDR1 SGHTA and CDR2 FQGNSA come from the germline V gene.

The genes are TRBV2 and TRBJ1-2; 8 bases map to TRBD1. Germline V gene lookup returns CDR1 SNHLY and CDR2 FYNNEI. CDR3 length: 14 residues. After removal of 6 bases from V and 4 bases from J, the junction contained 7 bases not matched to a gene. The CDR3 DNA sequence: TGTGCCAGCAGGGAGGGACAGGCGACCTATGGCTACACCTTC. The encoded protein is CASREGQATYGYTF.

The chain uses TRBV5-1 and TRBJ1-2; 7 bases align to TRBD1. The CDR3 contains 14 residues. Germline V gene data show CDR1 as SGHRS and CDR2 as YFSETQ. J was trimmed by 5 bases and V by 4 bases; bases with no gene match: 8. The CDR3 loop is CASSREGQTYGYTF. CDR3 DNA sequence: TGCGCCAGCAGCCGAGAGGGACAGACATATGGCTACACCTTC.

Turning to this clone: One end of the junction is discordant with germline, which a read error may explain. The J gene is TRBJ1-2, the V gene TRBV25-1, with D hard to call. Germline V gene lookup returns CDR1 MGHDK and CDR2 SYGVNS. The CDR3 has 14 residues. The chain's CDR3 is CASSELPSNYGYTF. The CDR3 nucleotides are TGTGCCAGCAGTGAACTCCCTTCTAATTATGGCTACACCTTC.

This chain connects TRBV28 to TRBJ1-2; D might be TRBD1 (5 bases). V was shortened by 7 bases and J by 4 bases, with 13 bases between the two germline ends. The germline CDR1 and CDR2 sequences are MDHEN and SYDVKM. The CDR3 totals 13 residues. The DNA of the CDR3 is TGTGCCAGCACCCTCCTTGACAGCTATGGCTACACCTTC. Its protein product is CASTLLDSYGYTF.

Only a few counts were recorded for this clone. The chain recombines TRBV9 with TRBJ1-1, with D unresolved. Germline V lookup: CDR1 SGDLS, CDR2 YYNGEE. This CDR3 spans 14 amino acids. Trimming took off 3 bases at V and 2 bases at J, with 11 bases between the two ends. CDR3 DNA sequence: TGTGCCAGCAGCGGATCGACACCTAACACTGAAGCTTTCTTT. Its translation is CASSGSTPNTEAFF.

The chain joins TRBV30 to TRBJ1-6, with 8 bases lining up with TRBD1. The CDR3 length is 14 residues. Germline V gives CDR1 GTSNPN, CDR2 SVGIG (reference sequence). With V trimmed by 5 bases and J by 7 bases, 7 bases remained unmatched. The CDR3 spells CAWATGGRNSPLHF. As DNA, the CDR3 is TGTGCCTGGGCAACAGGGGGTCGGAATTCACCCCTCCACTTT.

The rearrangement joins TRBV11-3 to TRBJ1-1, with D unresolved. Trimming took 3 bases from V and 1 from J, leaving 9 bases between them. Germline CDR1 is SGHNT and CDR2 is YENEEA. CDR3 length: 14 residues. CDR3 nucleotides: TGTGCCAGCAGCTTGGAACAGCCGAACACTGAAGCTTTCTTT. This sequence encodes CASSLEQPNTEAFF.

CDR3 nucleotide sequence: TGTGCCAGCAAGGGGGTTGACAATGAGCAGTTCTTC. It is translated as CASKGVDNEQFF. The rearrangement links TRBV25-1 to TRBJ2-1; D might be TRBD1 (6 bases). The germline V gene has CDR1 MGHDK and CDR2 SYGVNS. CDR3 size: 12 residues. Between the trimmed V and J ends, which lost 7 bases and 5 bases, there was a span of 9 bases. The whole variable domain, filled in from reference TRBV25-1 and TRBJ2-1, reads EADIYQTPRYLVIGTGKKITLECSQTMGHDKMYWYQQDPGMELHLIHYSYGVNSTEKGDLSSESTVSRIRTEHFPLTLESARPSHTSQYLCASKGVDNEQFFGPGTRLTVL.

The rearrangement links TRBV6-1 to TRBJ2-2, with a possible D match to TRBD2 (5 bases). In germline, CDR1 is MNHNS, CDR2 SASEGT. Deletions cut 4 bases from V and 4 bases from J, with 7 bases between. CDR3 length: 13 residues. CDR3: CASSVGITGELFF. The DNA for the CDR3 is TGTGCCAGCAGTGTCGGGATCACCGGGGAGCTGTTTTTT.

The rearrangement links TRBV7-9 to TRBJ2-3, with D perhaps TRBD1 (6 bases). Germline V gene data show CDR1 as SEHNR and CDR2 as FQNEAQ (reference sequence). Trimming removed 5 bases at V and 2 bases at J, with 14 bases between. This CDR3 is built from 15 residues. The CDR3 spells CASSPRDTFTDTQYF. Here the CDR3 DNA reads TGTGCCAGCAGCCCCCGGGACACCTTCACAGATACGCAGTATTTT.

A few counts support this clone. The V call is TRBV6-5, the J call TRBJ2-7; D possibly corresponds to TRBD2 (6 bases). Trimming took 4 bases from V and 5 from J, leaving 12 bases between them. Germline CDR1 MNHEY, CDR2 SVGAGI. This CDR3 is built from 13 residues. The CDR3 loop reads CASSLREGDEQYF. Written as DNA, the CDR3 is TGTGCCAGCAGTTTGCGGGAAGGCGACGAGCAGTACTTC.

V gene TRBV6-5 combines with J gene TRBJ1-2; perhaps TRBD1 as D (6 bases). Trimming left V 1 base short and J 4 bases short, with 16 bases between. The CDR3 consists of 16 residues. Per germline, CDR1 MNHEY and CDR2 SVGAGI. The CDR3 DNA reads as TGTGCCAGCAGTTACTTGGGGGCGGGGGGGCTCTATGGCTACACCTTC. Residues: CASSYLGAGGLYGYTF.

The J gene is TRBJ2-1, the V gene TRBV29-1; D might be TRBD1 (6 bases). The germline CDR1 and CDR2 sequences are SQVTM and ANQGSEA. This CDR3 is 13 amino acids long. V lost 8 bases and J lost 3, with 14 bases in between. The CDR3 region is CSSLDRIYNEQFF. The CDR3 DNA is TGCAGCTCCCTCGACAGGATCTACAATGAGCAGTTCTTC.

This clone was recorded only once. V gene TRBV5-6 combines with J gene TRBJ2-2; 7 positions match TRBD1. Per the germline V gene, CDR1 is SGHDT and CDR2 is YYEEEE. V was clipped by 5 bases and J by 4 bases; unmatched bases: 5. This CDR3 has 14 amino acids. The CDR3 DNA reads TGTGCCAGCAGATCCGACAGGGTCACCGGGGAGCTGTTTTTT. This codes for CASRSDRVTGELFF.

This clone was counted a single time. The genes are TRBV7-2 and TRBJ2-5, with D hard to call. Germline CDR1 SGHTA, CDR2 FQGNSA. V lost 1 base, J lost 9 bases, and 9 bases lay in between. The CDR3 loop spans 12 amino acids. The CDR3 DNA sequence: TGTGCCAGCAGCTTAGTAATCACGGCCCAGTACTTC. This codes for CASSLVITAQYF.

V and J are TRBV11-2 and TRBJ1-3; D gene unclear. V was trimmed by 7 bases and J by 2 bases, leaving 12 bases between them. This CDR3 region has 14 residues. The germline CDR1 and CDR2 sequences are SGHAT and FQNNGV. This chain's CDR3 is CASTPDNAGNTIYF. The DNA of the CDR3 is TGTGCCAGCACCCCTGACAACGCTGGAAACACCATATATTTT.